Each of the 18 T cell receptor beta chains below was sequenced from the same sample in a study of identical twins. In TCRdb, the 5' RACE reads were re-called with MiXCR into one record per CDR3 protein. The sample has 200,000 to 250,000 distinct CDR3 sequences, 7.5% seen once; the top ten hold about 1.8%. These data are also associated with another study on yellow fever vaccine responses in identical twins.

The specimen was memory (CD45RO+) T cells sorted from blood. The receptors stem from a woman younger than 30 in good health.

The chain recombines TRBV20-1 with TRBJ2-7, with D possibly being TRBD2 (5 bases). Germline CDR1 is DFQATT and CDR2 is SNEGSKA (reference sequence). The CDR3 loop spans 14 amino acids. Trimming took off 1 base at V and 0 bases at J, with 10 bases between the two ends. CDR3 in DNA: TGCAGTGCTAGAGTGAGGGATCCCTCCTACGAGCAGTACTTC. As protein: CSARVRDPSYEQYF.

This clonotype was seen only a few times. The chain joins TRBV4-2 to TRBJ2-1; possibly TRBD2 for D (5 bases). This CDR3 has 14 residues. The V end was cut by 1 base, the J end by 6 bases, with 10 bases between. The germline CDR1 and CDR2 sequences are LGHNA and YNFKEQ. The CDR3 region is CASSQGGDPNEQFF. The CDR3 DNA reads as TGTGCCAGCAGCCAAGGGGGAGACCCCAATGAGCAGTTCTTC.

This rearrangement joins TRBV15 to TRBJ1-3; D is undetermined. Trimming cost V 1 base and J 0 bases, with 4 bases left between them. CDR3 length: 14 amino acids. Germline CDR1 reads LNHNV; CDR2 reads YYDKDF (reference sequence). CDR3 sequence reads: CATSRAGSGNTIYF. The CDR3 DNA sequence: TGTGCCACCAGCAGAGCTGGCTCTGGAAACACCATATATTTT.

The V and J genes are TRBV7-2 and TRBJ2-3; 13 bases agree with TRBD2. The CDR3 is 16 amino acids. Germline V lookup: CDR1 SGHTA, CDR2 FQGNSA. The J segment lost 2 bases and the V segment lost 5 bases, leaving 4 bases of the junction unmatched. The CDR3 nucleotides are TGTGCCAGCAGCCCGGGACTAGCGGGGATCACAGATACGCAGTATTTT. Protein product: CASSPGLAGITDTQYF.

This clonotype was counted ten times or more. The rearrangement joins TRBV7-8 to TRBJ2-5; possibly TRBD1 for D (6 bases). Trimming took 1 base from V and 3 from J, leaving 12 bases between them. This CDR3 is 15 amino acids long. CDR1 and CDR2 (germline): SGHVS, FQNEAQ. CDR3 sequence (DNA): TGTGCCAGCAGCTTAGGCTCAGGGGCTGAAGAGACCCAGTACTTC. Translated, it gives CASSLGSGAEETQYF.

The rearrangement joins TRBV18 to TRBJ2-5; 9 nucleotides align to TRBD2. The CDR3 contains 14 residues. The germline V gene encodes CDR1 KGHSH and CDR2 LQKENI. The trim removed 3 bases at V and 8 bases at J, leaving 7 bases unmatched. CDR3 loop: CASSPLRAGGTQYF. DNA for the CDR3: TGTGCCAGCTCACCCCTCAGAGCGGGGGGAACCCAGTACTTC. Filled out from reference TRBV18 and TRBJ2-5, the complete variable domain reads NAGVMQNPRHLVRRRGQEARLRCSPMKGHSHVYWYRQLPEEGLKFMVYLQKENIIDESGMPKERFSAEFPKEGPSILRIQQVVRGDSAAYFCASSPLRAGGTQYFGPGTRLLVL.

The V call is TRBV4-3, the J call TRBJ2-2, with a tentative D call TRBD1 (5 bases). The length of the CDR3 is 13 residues. Trimming left V 5 bases short and J 7 bases short, with 11 bases between. Germline V gene lookup returns CDR1 LGHNA and CDR2 YSLEER. This CDR3 is CASSLAGYGELFF. CDR3 bases: TGCGCCAGCAGCTTGGCAGGGTACGGGGAGCTGTTTTTT.

This clonotype has at least ten counts. The chain is built from TRBV11-2 and TRBJ2-2; D gene ambiguous. The CDR3 is made up of 14 amino acids. V was clipped by 0 bases and J by 4 bases, with 6 bases between them. In germline, CDR1 is SGHAT, CDR2 FQNNGV. Here the CDR3 DNA reads TGTGCCAGCAGCTTAGAGGCAGGCACCGGGGAGCTGTTTTTT. This codes for CASSLEAGTGELFF.

This clonotype was seen a handful of times. The chain links TRBV18 to TRBJ2-7; 9 bases map to TRBD1. The CDR3 is 15 amino acids. The junction had 7 bases not matched to a gene; V was cut back by 0 bases and J by 7 bases. Germline values: CDR1 KGHSH, CDR2 LQKENI. Here the CDR3 reads CASSPPGTGTWEQYF. The DNA of the CDR3 is TGTGCCAGCTCACCACCCGGGACAGGGACTTGGGAGCAGTACTTC.

This chain uses TRBV25-1 with TRBJ2-5; 8 nucleotides line up with TRBD2. The trim removed 6 bases at V and 5 bases at J, leaving 8 bases unmatched. There are 14 residues in the CDR3. Germline V gives CDR1 MGHDK, CDR2 SYGVNS. The CDR3: CASSVSGSGETQYF. The DNA of the CDR3 is TGTGCCAGCAGCGTAAGCGGGAGCGGCGAGACCCAGTACTTC.

This chain links TRBV7-3 with TRBJ1-4; 9 bases fit TRBD1. The V gene's germline CDR1 is SGHTA and CDR2 FQGTGA. CDR3 size: 14 residues. V dropped 4 bases and J dropped 7; count of bases not matched to a gene: 4. The CDR3, as DNA: TGTGCCAGCAGCTCCATGACAGGGGGTGAAAAACTGTTTTTT. Translating it yields CASSSMTGGEKLFF.

This clonotype was counted between two and nine times. The rearrangement links TRBV7-9 to TRBJ2-2; TRBD2 matches 9 bases. CDR1 and CDR2 from the germline V gene are SEHNR and FQNEAQ (reference sequence). Unmatched junction bases numbered 4, after V lost 5 bases and J lost 0 bases. The CDR3 runs 16 residues. Here the CDR3 reads CASSLLAGTNTGELFF. DNA for the CDR3: TGTGCCAGCAGCCTCCTAGCGGGGACGAACACCGGGGAGCTGTTTTTT.

The chain joins TRBV6-2 or TRBV6-3 to TRBJ2-7; TRBD2 agrees at 12 bases. Germline CDR1 MNHEY, CDR2 SVGEGT. J was trimmed by 1 base and V by 10 bases; bases with no gene match: 8. The CDR3 has 15 amino acids. The CDR3 is CAKESGTSGSYEQYF. The CDR3 DNA is TGTGCCAAAGAAAGCGGGACTAGCGGGTCCTACGAGCAGTACTTC.

This clonotype was found many times. This chain connects TRBV25-1 to TRBJ2-2, with D possibly being TRBD1 (5 bases). Trimming took 1 base from V and 5 from J, leaving 8 bases between them. The CDR3 is 14 amino acids. Germline CDR1 and CDR2: MGHDK and SYGVNS. Here the CDR3 reads CASSESRETGELFF. The CDR3 DNA sequence: TGTGCCAGCAGTGAATCCAGGGAAACCGGGGAGCTGTTTTTT.

This clonotype appeared many times. The chain links TRBV12-3 or TRBV12-4 to TRBJ2-1; TRBD1 is a possible D gene (5 bases). Trimming cost V 5 bases and J 10 bases, with 9 bases left between them. The length of the CDR3 is 11 residues. CDR3 region: CASSPGQEQFF. CDR3 in DNA: TGTGCCAGCAGTCCCGGACAAGAGCAGTTCTTC.

The sample holds many counts of this clonotype. This chain joins TRBV15 and TRBJ2-3; D is unresolved. The CDR3 runs to 14 residues. Per the germline V gene, CDR1 is LNHNV and CDR2 is YYDKDF (reference sequence). V dropped 5 bases and J dropped 1 base, with 10 bases sitting between them. The DNA for the CDR3 is TGTGCCACCAGCGACCCCCTTCGCACAGATACGCAGTATTTT. Its protein product is CATSDPLRTDTQYF.

This clonotype was observed at least ten times. The chain employs TRBV12-3 or TRBV12-4 and TRBJ1-5; D is perhaps TRBD1 (6 bases). V was shortened by 1 base and J by 10 bases, with 20 bases between the two germline ends. This CDR3 spans 16 amino acids. The CDR3 nucleotides are TGTGCCAGCAGTTTAGGGGGGGCTTTCGGACGGGGACCCCAGCATTTT. It specifies CASSLGGAFGRGPQHF.

The rearrangement links TRBV5-4 to TRBJ2-1; either TRBD1 or TRBD2 may supply D (5 bases each). In germline, CDR1 is SGHNT, CDR2 YYREEE (reference sequence). The CDR3 consists of 16 residues. V lost 4 bases, J lost 3 bases, and 17 bases lay in between. The CDR3 DNA is TGTGCCAGCAGCCCTGCGAGGGGCCTAGGCTACAATGAGCAGTTCTTC. Protein product: CASSPARGLGYNEQFF.